These 19 T cell receptor beta chains were sequenced from one sample in a study of cytomegalovirus exposure and HLA in healthy donors. This PCR relied on a set of 60 Vbeta primers and 13 Jbeta primers. Assay used: immunoSEQ multiplex PCR; TCRdb lists only in-frame clones, some missing. The table lists about 170,000 clones, roughly 80% of them singletons. Sample: PBMCs. These receptor sequences come from a male donor in good health and CMV-seronegative.

The rearrangement uses TRBV11-2 and TRBJ2-5; a weak D match, TRBD1 (5 bases). The length of the CDR3 is 15 residues. Germline V gives CDR1 SGHAT, CDR2 FQNNGV. V dropped 0 bases and J dropped 6 bases, with 14 bases sitting between them. The CDR3 DNA is TGTGCCAGCAGCTTAGAGGCAGGGCTCTCGAAGACCCAGTACTTC. It codes for CASSLEAGLSKTQYF.

This clone is a singleton in its sample. The chain carries TRBV7-3 and TRBJ2-3; possibly TRBD2 for D (6 bases). CDR3 length equals 14 residues. Looked up from germline, CDR1 is SGHTA and CDR2 is FQGTGA. Trimming pared 2 bases from V and 4 bases from J, leaving 10 bases between. This CDR3 reads CASSLAGRADTQYF. CDR3 coding DNA: TGTGCCAGCAGCTTAGCGGGGCGGGCAGATACGCAGTATTTT.

The table lists this clone with a count of one. The chain has TRBV5-4 and TRBJ2-7; 7 bases line up with TRBD2. Germline V gives CDR1 SGHNT, CDR2 YYREEE (reference sequence). CDR3 size: 16 residues. J gave up 4 bases and V 4 bases, and 14 bases lay outside the gene matches. The CDR3 loop is CASSPPGQAGKYEQYF. The CDR3 coding sequence is TGTGCCAGCAGCCCGCCAGGACAAGCGGGGAAATACGAGCAGTACTTC.

The chain uses TRBV30 and TRBJ1-5, with TRBD1 identical over 9 bases. Germline trimming cut 0 bases from V and 6 bases from J; bases unmatched to any gene: 9. Germline CDR1 and CDR2: GTSNPN and SVGIG (reference sequence). This CDR3 region has 16 residues. The chain's CDR3 is CAWSVNRGQGGQPQHF. Written as DNA, the CDR3 is TGTGCCTGGAGTGTAAATCGGGGACAGGGAGGTCAGCCCCAGCATTTT.

This chain connects TRBV15 to TRBJ1-1; 7 bases match TRBD1. This CDR3 has 13 amino acids. V trimming: 3 bases; J trimming: 6 bases; junction bases outside the gene matches: 4. Germline V lookup: CDR1 LNHNV, CDR2 YYDKDF (reference sequence). The CDR3 DNA reads as TGTGCCACCAGCAGGGGACAGTTCCCTGAAGCTTTCTTT. It codes for CATSRGQFPEAFF.

V gene TRBV7-3 combines with J gene TRBJ2-7; possible D gene TRBD2, 6 bases. V was trimmed by 3 bases and J by 0 bases, leaving 18 bases between them. CDR3 length: 17 amino acids. CDR1 is SGHTA and CDR2 is FQGTGA in the germline V gene. CDR3 loop: CASSFLQRLDFSYEQYF. The CDR3 DNA follows: TGTGCCAGCAGCTTCCTACAGAGACTAGATTTCTCCTACGAGCAGTACTTC.

The chain is built from TRBV6-5 and TRBJ1-2, with D maybe TRBD1 (6 bases). From germline, CDR1 is MNHEY and CDR2 SVGAGI. This CDR3 is 14 amino acids long. Trimming removed 2 bases from V and 2 bases from J, with 9 bases in between. CDR3 region: CASSYGQNNYGYTF. As DNA, the CDR3 is TGTGCCAGCAGTTACGGACAGAACAACTATGGCTACACCTTC.

The table lists this clone with a few counts. The genes are TRBV5-6 and TRBJ2-7, with TRBD2 identical over 16 bases. The J segment lost 2 bases and the V segment lost 4 bases, leaving 9 bases of the junction unmatched. CDR3 length: 18 residues. Germline V lookup: CDR1 SGHDT, CDR2 YYEEEE. The CDR3 is CASSPGTSGRAWTYEQYF. DNA of the CDR3: TGTGCCAGCAGCCCCGGGACTAGCGGGAGGGCCTGGACCTACGAGCAGTACTTC.

J is TRBJ2-7 and V is TRBV2; 7 nucleotides agree with TRBD1. The junction had 2 bases not matched to a gene; V was cut back by 4 bases and J by 2 bases. This CDR3 region has 13 residues. The germline V gene has CDR1 SNHLY and CDR2 FYNNEI. The CDR3 DNA sequence: TGTGCCAGCAGTGTTGGGACAGCCTACGAGCAGTACTTC. It is translated as CASSVGTAYEQYF.

This chain joins TRBV7-3 and TRBJ2-1; tentatively, D is TRBD1 (7 bases). V lost 2 bases and J 4 bases, leaving 12 bases between the germline ends. The CDR3 sequence is 15 residues long. Germline V gives CDR1 SGHTA, CDR2 FQGTGA. The CDR3 is CASSLSGDRYNEQFF. DNA of the CDR3: TGTGCCAGCAGCTTATCGGGGGACAGATACAATGAGCAGTTCTTC.

The chain is built from TRBV7-3 and TRBJ2-2; the D gene is possibly TRBD1 (5 bases). The CDR3 covers 14 residues. Germline CDR1 is SGHTA and CDR2 is FQGTGA. Deletions cut 6 bases from V and 2 bases from J, with 10 bases between. For the CDR3, the DNA is TGTGCCAGCAGTCCAGGACACAACACCGGGGAGCTGTTTTTT. Translation gives CASSPGHNTGELFF.

This chain connects TRBV5-1 to TRBJ2-1, with TRBD1 matching over 8 bases. V lost 3 bases to trimming and J lost 2 bases; unmatched junction nucleotides: 4. CDR1 and CDR2 (germline): SGHRS, YFSETQ. CDR3 length: 15 amino acids. CDR3: CASSSPGGPYNEQFF. DNA for the CDR3: TGCGCCAGCAGCTCCCCAGGGGGCCCCTACAATGAGCAGTTCTTC.

This chain joins TRBV6-8 and TRBJ1-5; D call uncertain. This CDR3 has 16 residues. The germline V gene has CDR1 MNHGY and CDR2 SAAAGT. V was cut by 6 bases and J by 0 bases, with 15 bases left in between. CDR3 sequence reads: CASRDSGFYSNQPQHF. CDR3 DNA sequence: TGTGCCAGCAGGGACTCTGGGTTTTATAGCAATCAGCCCCAGCATTTT.

J is TRBJ2-7 and V is TRBV27; 8 nucleotides align to TRBD2. Germline CDR1 and CDR2: MNHEY and SMNVEV (reference sequence). The CDR3 covers 15 residues. J was trimmed by 2 bases and V by 4 bases; bases with no gene match: 7. CDR3 sequence reads: CASSSPAGGPYEQYF. CDR3 coding DNA: TGTGCCAGCAGTTCCCCGGCGGGGGGCCCCTACGAGCAGTACTTC.

The chain joins TRBV6-5 to TRBJ1-4, with TRBD1 matching 8 bases. V lost 2 bases and J lost 8; bases outside the gene matches: 7. Per the germline V gene, CDR1 is MNHEY and CDR2 is SVGAGI. The CDR3 is made up of 15 amino acids. For the CDR3, the DNA is TGTGCCAGCAGTTACAGGCAGGGGGCTTGGGAAAAACTGTTTTTT. It specifies CASSYRQGAWEKLFF.

This clone occurred once. The chain joins TRBV29-1 to TRBJ2-5, with 9 bases aligning to TRBD1. Matching the DNA end better, TRBJ2-7 makes the J call doubtful. This CDR3 has 13 residues. Germline V gives CDR1 SQVTM, CDR2 ANQGSEA. CDR3 in DNA: TGCAGCGTAGCAACGGGACAGGGCTACGAGCAGTACTTC. Its protein is CSVATGQGYEQYF.

The gene calls are TRBV21-1 and TRBJ1-1; the table gives TRBD1 as D, unverified against the DNA. TRBV21-1 is designated a pseudogene. The CDR3 contains 19 residues. CDR3 amino acids: CASSEDSQPPKDMNTEAFF. For the CDR3, the DNA is TGTGCCAGCAGCGAGGACAGCCAACCTCCGAAAGACATGAACACTGAAGCTTTCTTT.

This clone is a singleton in its sample. The chain is built from TRBV19 and TRBJ2-1; 9 bases align to TRBD1. Germline V CDR1 and CDR2: LNHDA, SQIVND (reference sequence). The CDR3 is made up of 16 amino acids. V trimming: 6 bases; J trimming: 5 bases; junction bases outside the gene matches: 11. The CDR3 loop is CASSLRTGALDNEQFF. CDR3 coding DNA: TGTGCCAGTAGCCTGAGGACAGGGGCTCTGGACAATGAGCAGTTCTTC.

The chain combines TRBV15 with TRBJ1-6; 8 nucleotides match TRBD1. V lost 0 bases to trimming and J lost 6 bases; unmatched junction nucleotides: 7. The CDR3 runs to 17 residues. Germline CDR1 LNHNV, CDR2 YYDKDF (reference sequence). CDR3 sequence reads: CATSRDYGDRGNSPLHF. CDR3 nucleotide sequence: TGTGCCACCAGCAGAGATTACGGAGACAGGGGTAATTCACCCCTCCACTTT.